These T cell receptor beta chains were read from a single sample in a study of beta chain features in type 1 diabetes. Produced via immunoSEQ multiplex PCR; TCRdb's table is partial and in-frame only. This sample yields roughly 230,000 clones, of which over 8.5% are seen a single time; less than 0.035% belongs to the top ten. Sequenced: naive CD4+ T cells from blood. Source of these receptors: a woman younger than 35 in good health. CDR3s include the opening cysteine and the closing phenylalanine or tryptophan. D genes are given only for firm matches. Clone size is stated in some rows and not others, as once, few, many or a class when expanded.

v_call	clone_size	d_call	j_call	cdr3_nt	cdr3_aa
TRBV2	few	TRBD1	TRBJ1-2	TGTGCCAGCAGTGAAACCAACAGGGGGCAAAATGGCTACACCTTC	CASSETNRGQNGYTF
TRBV7-2	few	-	TRBJ2-2	TGTGCCAGCAGCAAGAGAGGGGGTAGTGACACCGGGGAGCTGTTTTTT	CASSKRGGSDTGELFF
TRBV5-6	-	-	TRBJ1-1	TGTGCCAGCAGCTTGGAGCTGATGGGCGAAGCTTTCTTT	CASSLELMGEAFF
TRBV6-5	-	TRBD1	TRBJ2-4	TGTGCCAGCAGTACTGGGACAGGGGAAAGAAACATTCAGTACTTC	CASSTGTGERNIQYF
TRBV19	-	TRBD1	TRBJ2-5	TGTGCCAGTAGTATTACTGGGACAGGGGAGGTTGGAGAGACCCAGTACTTC	CASSITGTGEVGETQYF
TRBV28	-	-	TRBJ2-7	TGTGCCAGCAGTTTCGGGGGCTCGGGACAGAGCTACGAGCAGTACTTC	CASSFGGSGQSYEQYF
TRBV7-7	few	TRBD2	TRBJ2-1	TGTGCCAGCAGCCCCGCTAGCGGGAGGGCCGGGTACAATGAGCAGTTCTTC	CASSPASGRAGYNEQFF
TRBV25-1	-	TRBD1	TRBJ1-1	TGTGCCAGCAGTGGGGACAGGGGGCTCGAGGCTTTCTTT	CASSGDRGLEAFF
TRBV6-6	-	TRBD1	TRBJ2-5	TGTGCCAGCAGTCGACAGGGTGAGACCCAGTACTTC	CASSRQGETQYF
TRBV27	few	TRBD1	TRBJ1-1	TGTGCCAGCAGTCGGGGACAGGCTGTGCTCCTGTTT	CASSRGQAVLLF
TRBV25-1	few	-	TRBJ1-6	TGTGCCAGCAGTGAATCAGGGTATAATTCACCCCTCCACTTT	CASSESGYNSPLHF
TRBV5-1	-	-	TRBJ1-2	TGCGCCAGCAGCTCAGGACATCCCCAATTGGGCTACACCTTC	CASSSGHPQLGYTF
TRBV29-1	many	-	TRBJ2-3	TGCAGCGCCCACGGCGGCGGAGGCACAGATACGCAGTATTTT	CSAHGGGGTDTQYF
TRBV5-1	-	TRBD2	TRBJ2-7	TGCGCCAGCAGCTTGACGGCGGGAGAGCTATCCTACGAGCAGTACTTC	CASSLTAGELSYEQYF
TRBV27	few	-	TRBJ2-7	TGTGCCAGTCCGACAGGTCGAAGATACTACGAGCAGTACTTC	CASPTGRRYYEQYF
TRBV7-3	few	-	TRBJ1-1	TGTGCCAGCAGCTCCCAAGGGGACACTGAAGCTTTCTTT	CASSSQGDTEAFF
TRBV25-1	few	TRBD2	TRBJ2-1	TGTGCCAGCAGTGAAAGGCTAGCGGCCAATGAGCAGTTCTTC	CASSERLAANEQFF
TRBV27	-	-	TRBJ2-3	TGTGCCAGCAGTTGGGCGGGACTCCCAGACACGCAGTATTTT	CASSWAGLPDTQYF
TRBV25-1	few	TRBD1	TRBJ2-2	TGTGCCAGCAGAGGGACAGGGGAGAACACCGGGGAGCTGTTTTTT	CASRGTGENTGELFF
TRBV6-5	few	-	TRBJ1-1	TGTGCCAGCAGTTACTTACTAGGGACTGAAGCTTTCTTT	CASSYLLGTEAFF
TRBV19	few	-	TRBJ1-1	TGTGCCAGTGGCCTTGGAGGTTTTGCTGAAGCTTTCTTT	CASGLGGFAEAFF
TRBV5-1	-	TRBD2	TRBJ2-3	TGCGCCAGCAGCTTGGGACTAGCGCCCCGCACAGATACGCAGTATTTT	CASSLGLAPRTDTQYF
TRBV5-4	-	TRBD1	TRBJ1-1	TGTGCCAGCAGCTTCCCGACAGGGATGAACACTGAAGCTTTCTTT	CASSFPTGMNTEAFF
TRBV2	few	-	TRBJ2-5	TGTGCCAGCCGTGGGGAGAGGGAGACCCAGTACTTC	CASRGERETQYF
TRBV30	-	-	TRBJ1-3	TGTGCCTGGAGTGGGGGGGTATCTGGAAACACCATATATTTT	CAWSGGVSGNTIYF
TRBV19	few	-	TRBJ2-2	TGTGCCAGTAGTCCCTCCCCGGGGAGCAACACCGGGGAGCTGTTTTTT	CASSPSPGSNTGELFF
TRBV30	few	TRBD1	TRBJ2-3	TGTGCCTGGGTGGACAGGTTTTCTAGCACAGATACGCAGTATTTT	CAWVDRFSSTDTQYF
TRBV19	few	TRBD1	TRBJ1-5	TGTGCCAGTAGTGTTACCGGGACAGCGAATCAGCCCCAGCATTTT	CASSVTGTANQPQHF
TRBV5-1	-	-	TRBJ2-5	TGCGCCAGCAGCTTATCGCGTATGAGTCAAGAGACCCAGTACTTC	CASSLSRMSQETQYF
TRBV29-1	few	TRBD1	TRBJ1-3	TGCAGCGTTGGCCAAAGGGGGCTTTGGGGAAACACCATATATTTT	CSVGQRGLWGNTIYF
TRBV11-3	-	-	TRBJ1-1	TGTGCCAGCAGCTTAGATACAGGGATGAACACTGAAGCTTTCTTT	CASSLDTGMNTEAFF
TRBV5-1	-	-	TRBJ2-5	TGCGCCAGCAGCGTTACAGGGACCCAAGAGACCCAGTACTTC	CASSVTGTQETQYF
TRBV19	-	-	TRBJ1-5	TGTGCCAGTATTCAACAGGTCGGTCATAGCAATCAGCCCCAGCATTTT	CASIQQVGHSNQPQHF
TRBV21-1	-	-	TRBJ1-2	TGTGCCAGCAGCAAAGCTAGGGGGAACTATGGCTACACCTTC	CASSKARGNYGYTF
TRBV6-5	-	TRBD2	TRBJ2-7	TGTGCCAGCAGTTACCGGGGACTAGCGGGAGGCGGAGAGCAGTACTTC	CASSYRGLAGGGEQYF
TRBV7-9	few	TRBD1	TRBJ1-5	TGTGCCAGCAGCTTAGGGGACAGGGGCAATCAGCCCCAGCATTTT	CASSLGDRGNQPQHF
TRBV4-2	few	TRBD1	TRBJ2-6	TGTGCCAGCAGCCAAGATCCCGGCCAGGGGGTCGCTGGGGCCAACGTCCTGACTTTC	CASSQDPGQGVAGANVLTF
TRBV30	few	-	TRBJ1-2	-	CAWSVALVGQGTF
TRBV23-1	many	TRBD2	TRBJ2-6	TGCGCCAGCCCCAACCCGGGGGGGGGCTCTGGGGCCAACGTCCTGACTTTC	CASPNPGGGSGANVLTF
TRBV19	-	TRBD2	TRBJ2-1	TGTGCCAGTAGTATTAGCGGGAGAAGGCAGTTCTTC	CASSISGRRQFF
TRBV6-5	-	TRBD1	TRBJ1-1	TGTGCCAGCAGTTACTCGAGGGGGCTTACTGAAGCTTTCTTT	CASSYSRGLTEAFF
TRBV6-1	-	TRBD2	TRBJ2-3	TGTGCCAGCGGTGAACCGGGACTAGCGGGCGATACGCAGTATTTT	CASGEPGLAGDTQYF
TRBV21-1	-	-	TRBJ2-1	TGTGCCACCGGTAAGGCGGGGCAGTTCTTC	CATGKAGQFF
TRBV18	few	-	TRBJ1-3	TGTGCCAGCTCACTTCTAGACGGATACTCTGGAAACACCATATATTTT	CASSLLDGYSGNTIYF
TRBV19	-	-	TRBJ1-6	TGTGCCAGTAGTATGAACAGAGATCCCGTGTCACCCCTCCACTTT	CASSMNRDPVSPLHF
TRBV28	few	-	TRBJ1-5	TGTGCCAGCAGTCCACCGAGTCAGCCCCAGCATTTT	CASSPPSQPQHF
TRBV4-2	-	TRBD2	TRBJ2-5	TGTGCCAGCAGCCAATTCCCGACTAGCGGGAGTGGAGGAGAGACCCAGTACTTC	CASSQFPTSGSGGETQYF